This T cell receptor (beta chain) originates from a study of tumor-infiltrating lymphocytes in primary liver carcinoma. The V segment lost 3 bases and the J segment 5 bases; nucleotides outside the gene matches: 7. The CDR3 extends over 14 amino acids. The germline gives CDR1 MDHEN, CDR2 SYDVKM. Study-level points and caveats: Whereas tumor region pairs overlapped more, tumor-adjacent and tumor-blood pairs overlapped less. Tumors had a top-250-clone fraction that was significantly higher than blood (p = 0.039).

With a constant-region primer, TCR beta cDNA was made from approximately 510 ng of total RNA. For TCR beta, libraries were produced by three nested multiplex PCR rounds using slightly modified ARM-PCR. Running 10 cycles apiece, the first two PCR rounds relied on TRBV1-TRBV30 forward primers together with a C-beta reverse primer. TCRdb fed the multiplex PCR reads into MiXCR, producing one record per CDR3 protein. The data show tens of thousands of distinct CDR3 sequences, with approximately 70% seen just once and 29% held by the top ten. Starting material for RNA and DNA co-extraction consisted of about 20-33 mg of unsorted bulk tissue. Every tumor contributed samples taken at five separate regions. This clonotype occurred many times. The antigen remains unidentified.

V is TRBV28 and J is TRBJ2-7; 7 bases are a match to TRBD1. The specimen sequenced was liver tumor tissue from sampling region 5. Subset described: tumor region T5, tumor centre. This receptor was identified in a man aged 35-49 years with primary liver carcinoma and hepatitis B virus infection. CDR3 nucleotides: TGTGCCAGCAGTTTCGTACAGGGGAATGACGAGCAGTACTTC. Its protein product is CASSFVQGNDEQYF.